This T cell receptor (beta chain) was recovered during a study of spatial heterogeneity in lung cancer. General study findings and limits: The number of expanded tumor alpha and beta chains correlated with mutation number.

Time point meaning: sample taken at primary tumor resection. Samples were obtained from approximately 72 donors, all untreated early-stage non-small cell lung cancer patients. The CDR3 is 20 amino acids. With 1 base clipped from V and 2 bases from J, the junction kept 14 bases outside the gene matches. CDR1 and CDR2 from the germline V gene are LNHNV and YYDKDF (reference sequence). TCRdb reprocessed the 5' RACE reads with MiXCR, giving one entry per CDR3 protein. The sample yields 3,000 to 3,500 distinct CDR3 sequences, roughly 12% seen once. In this sample, this clonotype turned up many times. The antigen is not known.

This sequence was found in a male donor with early-stage non-small cell lung cancer. The sequences come from lung tumor tissue, collected at surgery. The V gene is TRBV15, the J gene TRBJ2-3; TRBD2 matches at 11 bases. The CDR3 here is CATSRGRMGLAGGLTDTQYF. The CDR3, as DNA: TGTGCCACCAGCAGAGGTCGGATGGGGCTAGCGGGGGGACTCACAGATACGCAGTATTTT.